The 27 T cell receptor beta chains presented below share a single source sample, sequenced in a study of vaccination effects on CD4 cells after COVID-19. ViraFEST assay sequencing came after antigen-specific CD4+ T cells were expanded with viral peptide pools. Following 10 days of culture, CD4+ T cells were isolated. The study found no prior SARS-CoV-2 infection in the vaccine recipients, who tested negative for nucleocapsid antibodies. The data were produced by immunoSEQ multiplex PCR, yet TCRdb's version contains in-frame clones alone and is incomplete. This table holds about 73,000 clones, 65% to 85% found once. These receptors have no identified antigens. The sequencing used CD4+ T cells from PBMCs cultured with HCoV-NL63 spike peptides, collected before COVID-19 vaccination. The receptors come from a human donor who received a COVID-19 vaccine.

CDR3 nucleotide sequence: TGTGCCAGTAGTATTCGGGAGGATCAGCCCCAGCATTTT. Protein sequence: CASSIREDQPQHF. The chain uses TRBV19 and TRBJ1-5; D call uncertain. Germline V gene data show CDR1 as LNHDA and CDR2 as SQIVND (reference sequence). Between the trimmed V and J ends, which lost 3 bases and 5 bases, there was a span of 8 bases. This CDR3 has 13 residues. The whole variable domain, filled in from reference TRBV19 and TRBJ1-5, reads DGGITQSPKYLFRKEGQNVTLSCEQNLNHDAMYWYRQDPGQGLRLIYYSQIVNDFQKGDIAEGYSVSREKKESFPLTVTSAQKNPTAFYLCASSIREDQPQHFGDGTRLSIL.

The chain links TRBV7-7 to TRBJ2-1, with D unclear. Looked up from germline, CDR1 is SSHAT and CDR2 is FNYEAQ (reference sequence). With 5 bases removed from V and 7 bases from J, the gap between germline ends came to 12 bases. The CDR3 covers 13 residues. In nucleotides, the CDR3 is TGTGCCAGCAGCCCTCCAGGACGGAATGAGCAGTTCTTC. Translated: CASSPPGRNEQFF.

The V call is TRBV19, the J call TRBJ2-3, with 15 nucleotides matching TRBD2. The CDR3 contains 16 residues. Germline trimming cut 7 bases from V and 5 bases from J; bases unmatched to any gene: 7. Looked up from germline, CDR1 is LNHDA and CDR2 is SQIVND (reference sequence). The CDR3 region is CASTIGLAGGQDTQYF. DNA of the CDR3: TGTGCCAGTACCATAGGACTAGCGGGGGGGCAAGATACGCAGTATTTT.

The rearrangement joins TRBV2 to TRBJ2-5; a possible D gene is TRBD1 (6 bases). V was shortened by 6 bases and J by 1 base, with 6 bases between the two germline ends. Per the germline V gene, CDR1 is SNHLY and CDR2 is FYNNEI. The CDR3 sequence is 12 residues long. The CDR3 protein is CASSRGQETQYF. CDR3 bases: TGTGCCAGCAGCAGGGGCCAAGAGACCCAGTACTTC.

The V and J genes are TRBV10-3 and TRBJ2-7, with D perhaps TRBD1 (5 bases). Trimming pared 4 bases from V and 4 bases from J, leaving 11 bases between. The CDR3 is made up of 13 amino acids. The V gene's germline CDR1 is ENHRY and CDR2 SYGVKD. The CDR3 DNA reads as TGTGCCATCAGTGTTCAGGGTGGGTACGAGCAGTACGTC. Translated: CAISVQGGYEQYV.

The genes are TRBV6-5 and TRBJ2-3, with D tentatively TRBD1 (6 bases). The V gene's germline CDR1 is MNHEY and CDR2 SVGAGI. The CDR3 runs to 12 residues. V lost 7 bases, J lost 8 bases, and 13 bases lay in between. The chain's CDR3 is CASNRAGATQYF. CDR3 sequence (DNA): TGTGCCAGCAACAGGGCTGGGGCTACGCAGTATTTT.

V usage is TRBV6-5 and J usage is TRBJ1-4, with no clear D. This CDR3 is 14 amino acids long. Germline CDR1 is MNHEY and CDR2 is SVGAGI. Trimming took 3 bases from V and 4 from J, leaving 9 bases between them. CDR3 sequence: CASSYGRLNEKLFF. The DNA of the CDR3 is TGTGCCAGCAGTTATGGACGGCTTAATGAAAAACTGTTTTTT.

The genes are TRBV9 and TRBJ1-4; D is ambiguous. V lost 1 base, J lost 2 bases, and 12 bases lay in between. This CDR3 spans 16 amino acids. The V gene's germline CDR1 is SGDLS and CDR2 YYNGEE. CDR3 loop: CASSVLGGETNEKLFF. In DNA form, the CDR3 reads TGTGCCAGCAGCGTACTAGGAGGAGAGACTAATGAAAAACTGTTTTTT.

This chain uses TRBV19 with TRBJ1-1; 7 bases match TRBD1. CDR3 size: 14 residues. Trimming removed 5 bases from V and 5 bases from J; junction bases left unmatched: 8. The germline gives CDR1 LNHDA, CDR2 SQIVND (reference sequence). CDR3: CASSPQGVRTEAFF. The CDR3 DNA is TGTGCCAGTAGTCCCCAGGGGGTGAGGACTGAAGCTTTCTTT.

This clone was seen once. The chain couples TRBV5-6 to TRBJ1-2; 11 positions agree with TRBD1. Germline V lookup: CDR1 SGHDT, CDR2 YYEEEE. The trim removed 5 bases at V and 5 bases at J, leaving 5 bases unmatched. This CDR3 spans 14 amino acids. CDR3 loop: CASSRDRGMYGYTF. CDR3 nucleotide sequence: TGTGCCAGCAGTAGGGACAGGGGGATGTATGGCTACACCTTC.

The chain uses TRBV7-2 and TRBJ1-1; TRBD1 agrees at 9 bases. CDR1 SGHTA and CDR2 FQGNSA come from the germline V gene. The CDR3 is 13 amino acids. The V and J ends lost 5 bases and 4 bases, in that order; junction bases with no gene match: 2. CDR3 loop: CASSDRGGTEAFF. CDR3 DNA: TGTGCCAGCAGCGACAGGGGGGGCACTGAAGCTTTCTTT.

The chain has TRBV6-1 and TRBJ1-5; tentatively, D is TRBD1 (6 bases). Germline V gives CDR1 MNHNS, CDR2 SASEGT. This CDR3 contains 13 residues. Trimming took 8 bases from V and 6 from J, leaving 14 bases between them. CDR3 nucleotide sequence: TGTGCCAGCTCATACAGGGAGTTTCAGCCCCAGCATTTT. This codes for CASSYREFQPQHF.

The V and J genes are TRBV5-1 and TRBJ1-2; 10 nucleotides align to TRBD1. This CDR3 is 15 amino acids long. V lost 0 bases, J lost 6 bases, and 5 bases stayed unmatched. CDR1 is SGHRS and CDR2 is YFSETQ in the germline V gene. The CDR3 spells CASSLEGTGDHGYTF. In nucleotides, the CDR3 is TGCGCCAGCAGCTTGGAAGGGACAGGGGATCATGGCTACACCTTC.

This clone has only a few counts. V usage is TRBV6-5 and J usage is TRBJ2-2; D possibly uses TRBD1 or TRBD2 (5 bases each). Trimming took 4 bases from V and 0 from J, leaving 9 bases between them. CDR1 and CDR2 from the germline V gene are MNHEY and SVGAGI. The CDR3 totals 15 residues. DNA for the CDR3: TGTGCCAGCAGTTTATCGGGGCCGAACACCGGGGAGCTGTTTTTT. Translating gives CASSLSGPNTGELFF.

The chain carries TRBV29-1 and TRBJ2-1, with 12 nucleotides matching TRBD2. The CDR3 loop spans 17 amino acids. Germline trimming cut 3 bases from V and 6 bases from J; bases unmatched to any gene: 12. Germline CDR1 reads SQVTM; CDR2 reads ANQGSEA. CDR3 protein: CSVETTYTSGGFNEQFF. DNA for the CDR3: TGCAGCGTTGAGACTACCTACACTAGCGGGGGGTTCAATGAGCAGTTCTTC.

This chain joins TRBV18 and TRBJ2-3, with D perhaps assigned TRBD1 or TRBD2 (5 bases each). The CDR3 loop spans 15 amino acids. Germline values: CDR1 KGHSH, CDR2 LQKENI. The germline V and J ends were trimmed by 6 bases and 1 base, with 14 bases remaining between them. The CDR3 protein is CASSMGRTGTDTQYF. As DNA, the CDR3 is TGTGCCAGCTCTATGGGACGGACCGGCACAGATACGCAGTATTTT.

This chain uses TRBV24-1 with TRBJ2-1, with TRBD1 as a possible D gene (5 bases). Germline CDR1 reads KGHDR; CDR2 reads SFDVKD. The CDR3 runs 18 residues. Trimming shortened V by 3 bases and J by 3 bases, and 20 bases separated the two germline ends. The CDR3 DNA sequence: TGTGCCACCAGTGATGGTATAGTAGGGGTGGGATACTACAATGAGCAGTTCTTC. Translated, it gives CATSDGIVGVGYYNEQFF.

The V and J genes are TRBV5-1 and TRBJ1-2, with 7 bases matching TRBD1. V lost 5 bases, J lost 6 bases, and 13 bases stayed unmatched. In germline, CDR1 is SGHRS, CDR2 YFSETQ. The CDR3 consists of 15 residues. The CDR3 region is CASRREVGGGDGYTF. DNA for the CDR3: TGCGCCAGCAGACGGGAGGTAGGGGGCGGAGATGGCTACACCTTC.

The chain carries TRBV21-1 and TRBJ1-3. TRBV21-1 is annotated as a pseudogene. The length of the CDR3 is 15 residues. CDR3 protein: CASSKAPCPGNTIYF. CDR3 DNA: TGTGCCAGCAGCAAAGCGCCTTGTCCTGGAAACACCATATATTTT.

V usage is TRBV9 and J usage is TRBJ2-3, with 7 positions matching TRBD1. The CDR3 consists of 16 residues. J gave up 2 bases and V 0 bases, and 6 bases lay outside the gene matches. In germline, CDR1 is SGDLS, CDR2 YYNGEE. CDR3 loop: CASSVVVGGNTDTQYF. For the CDR3, the DNA is TGTGCCAGCAGCGTAGTGGTAGGGGGCAACACAGATACGCAGTATTTT.

The chain couples TRBV30 to TRBJ2-1; D gene uncertain. V lost 2 bases, J lost 6 bases, and 11 bases lay in between. CDR1 and CDR2 from the germline V gene are GTSNPN and SVGIG (reference sequence). The CDR3 has 13 amino acids. The CDR3: CAWSRSPFNEQFF. CDR3 DNA sequence: TGTGCCTGGAGTAGGAGTCCCTTCAATGAGCAGTTCTTC.

This chain connects TRBV19 to TRBJ1-3; D is undetermined. This CDR3 is 13 amino acids long. The germline CDR1 and CDR2 sequences are LNHDA and SQIVND (reference sequence). The chain's CDR3 is CVVRAGSGNTIYF. CDR3 DNA sequence: TGTGTCGTAAGGGCGGGCTCTGGAAACACCATATATTTT.

This chain connects TRBV18 to TRBJ2-3; TRBD1 agrees at 8 bases. The CDR3 is made up of 14 amino acids. Trimming took 3 bases from V and 3 from J; bases not matched to a gene: 2. Germline CDR1 is KGHSH and CDR2 is LQKENI. In DNA form, the CDR3 reads TGTGCCAGCTCACCTACAGGGGGGACAGATACGCAGTATTTT. Amino acid sequence: CASSPTGGTDTQYF.

V is TRBV5-1 and J is TRBJ2-5, with TRBD1 identical over 7 bases. The CDR3 sequence is 15 residues long. Germline V gene data show CDR1 as SGHRS and CDR2 as YFSETQ. V dropped 0 bases and J dropped 4; count of bases not matched to a gene: 6. The CDR3 is CASSLDRGTPETQYF. CDR3 DNA: TGCGCCAGCAGCTTGGACAGGGGAACCCCAGAGACCCAGTACTTC.

V and J are TRBV9 and TRBJ2-2; maybe TRBD2 (6 bases). The CDR3 has 14 amino acids. Trimming shortened V by 3 bases and J by 6 bases, and 12 bases separated the two germline ends. Germline V gene sequence: CDR1 SGDLS, CDR2 YYNGEE. CDR3 region: CASSAGRGSGELFF. CDR3 nucleotide sequence: TGTGCCAGCAGCGCCGGCCGGGGGTCCGGGGAGCTGTTTTTT.

This clone was detected once. J is TRBJ1-4 and V is TRBV15; a possible D gene is TRBD1 (6 bases). Trimming stripped 0 bases from V and 2 bases from J, with 10 bases between. The CDR3 consists of 16 residues. CDR1 and CDR2 from the germline V gene are LNHNV and YYDKDF (reference sequence). CDR3 sequence: CATSRDRGATNEKLFF. CDR3 bases: TGTGCCACCAGCAGAGATAGGGGGGCGACTAATGAAAAACTGTTTTTT. Full variable domain (rest looked up from reference TRBV15 and TRBJ1-4): DAMVIQNPRYQVTQFGKPVTLSCSQTLNHNVMYWYQQKSSQAPKLLFHYYDKDFNNEADTPDNFQSRRPNTSFCFLDIRSPGLGDTAMYLCATSRDRGATNEKLFFGSGTQLSVL.

This clone occurred a few times. The genes are TRBV9 and TRBJ2-2; the match to TRBD2 covers 7 bases. The CDR3 spans 15 residues. Trimming cost V 6 bases and J 2 bases; bases outside gene matches: 7. The germline V gene has CDR1 SGDLS and CDR2 YYNGEE. CDR3 coding DNA: TGTGCCAGCACCCAGGGAGGGCCCAACACCGGGGAGCTGTTTTTT. It codes for CASTQGGPNTGELFF. The full variable domain, with the rest looked up from reference TRBV9 and TRBJ2-2, is DSGVTQTPKHLITATGQRVTLRCSPRSGDLSVYWYQQSLDQGLQFLIQYYNGEERAKGNILERFSAQQFPDLHSELNLSSLELGDSALYFCASTQGGPNTGELFFGEGSRLTVL.